The rows below give T cell receptor beta chains drawn from one sample of a study of human T cells and chemical hapten exposure. TCRdb reprocessed the RACE reads with MiXCR, giving one entry per CDR3 protein. The data hold over 85,000 distinct CDR3 sequences, with 9% to 9.5% observed a single time. The sequenced sample was whole blood, obtained in connection with sensitization to the hapten diphenylcyclopropenone (DPC). These receptors originate from a woman aged 40 to 50 with alopecia areata. Some clones in this sample may be carry-over from other donors' samples. The CDR3 runs from the conserved cysteine through the conserved F or W. Fields, in order: D gene, J gene, clone size, V gene, CDR3 protein, CDR3 DNA. A D gene is named only where the DNA matches it firmly. Not all rows give a size; the values are once, few, many and, for expanded clones, a class.

>.|TRBJ2-5|few|TRBV11-2
CASSTRFGTQYF
TGTGCCAGCAGCACCCGCTTTGGGACCCAGTACTTC
>TRBD2|TRBJ2-5|few|TRBV12-3/TRBV12-4
CATGGGLAGETQYF
TGTGCCACCGGGGGGGGGCTAGCGGGAGAGACCCAGTACTTC
>TRBD1|TRBJ2-2|few|TRBV7-7
CASSSRRDRRNTGELFF
TGTGCTAGCAGCTCGAGGAGGGACAGGAGAAACACCGGGGAGCTGTTTTTT
>.|TRBJ1-5|few|TRBV19
CASTLRPNSNQPQHF
TGTGCCAGTACCCTGCGGCCTAATAGCAATCAGCCCCAGCATTTT
>TRBD1|TRBJ1-2|.|TRBV28
CASSYGTGSGGYTF
TGTGCCAGCAGTTACGGGACAGGGTCGGGAGGCTACACCTTC
>.|TRBJ1-4|many|TRBV7-9
CASSPSGKLFF
TGTGCCAGCAGCCCGAGTGGGAAACTGTTTTTT
>TRBD1|TRBJ1-1|many|TRBV7-8
CASRLAGTALMNTEAFF
TGTGCCAGCAGGCTAGCCGGGACAGCTTTAATGAACACTGAAGCTTTCTTT
>.|TRBJ2-7|few|TRBV12-3/TRBV12-4
CASSWEEASEQYF
TGTGCCAGCAGTTGGGAGGAGGCCTCCGAGCAGTACTTC
>TRBD1|TRBJ1-2|many|TRBV5-1
CASSSVTGGNYGYTF
TGCGCCAGCAGCTCCGTGACAGGGGGAAACTATGGCTACACCTTC
>.|TRBJ2-1|many|TRBV27
CASSFNGGYNEQFF
TGTGCCAGCAGTTTTAACGGAGGCTACAATGAGCAGTTCTTC
>.|TRBJ2-1|many|TRBV20-1
CSAAGDISYNEQFF
TGCAGTGCTGCTGGAGATATCTCCTACAATGAGCAGTTCTTC
>TRBD2|TRBJ2-1|.|TRBV5-1
CASSFGTSGAYYNEQFF
TGCGCCAGCAGCTTCGGGACTAGCGGGGCATACTACAATGAGCAGTTCTTC
>.|TRBJ2-7|.|TRBV6-2/TRBV6-3
CASSYSSGRDISYEQYF
TGTGCCAGCAGTTACTCTTCCGGCAGGGACATCTCCTACGAGCAGTACTTC
>.|TRBJ1-1|many|TRBV12-3/TRBV12-4
CASSPRRNTEAFF
TGTGCCAGCAGTCCGAGAAGAAACACTGAAGCTTTCTTT
>.|TRBJ1-5|few|TRBV19
CASRHGANQPQHF
TGTGCCAGTAGACATGGGGCCAATCAGCCCCAGCATTTT
>.|TRBJ2-6|.|TRBV11-3
CASGTSGANVLTF
TGTGCCAGCGGGACCTCTGGGGCCAACGTCCTGACTTTC
>TRBD2|TRBJ2-1|few|TRBV11-2
CASSLVGTRFYEQFF
TGTGCCAGCAGCTTAGTGGGGACTAGGTTCTATGAGCAGTTCTTC
>.|TRBJ2-1|.|TRBV28
CASSAPGDPSSYNEQFF
TGTGCCAGCAGTGCACCAGGGGACCCAAGCTCCTACAATGAGCAGTTCTTC
>.|TRBJ2-2|.|TRBV18
CASSELTGNTGELFF
TGTGCCAGCTCGGAATTGACGGGGAACACCGGGGAGCTGTTTTTT
>.|TRBJ2-3|many|TRBV10-3
CAISVNSFTDTQYF
TGTGCCATCAGTGTGAACTCGTTCACAGATACGCAGTATTTT
>.|TRBJ1-1|few|TRBV18
CASSPPGRENTEAFF
TGTGCCAGCTCACCACCGGGACGGGAGAACACTGAAGCTTTCTTT
>TRBD1|TRBJ1-5|.|TRBV19
CASRNRGWDQPQHF
TGTGCCAGTAGGAACAGGGGTTGGGATCAGCCCCAGCATTTT
>.|TRBJ2-2|many|TRBV12-3/TRBV12-4
CASSPKAHTGELFF
TGTGCCAGCAGTCCAAAGGCCCACACCGGGGAGCTGTTTTTT